Listed below are T cell receptor beta chains from one sample, sequenced in a study of neurological immune-mediated disorders. In TCRdb, the 5' RACE reads were re-called with MiXCR into one record per CDR3 protein. The top ten hold about 2.2% of the sample, which has 65,000 to 80,000 distinct CDR3 sequences, 4.5% to 6% seen once. What was sequenced was PBMCs. Receptors were obtained from a woman between 65 and 79 years old with multiple sclerosis. CDR3s include the opening cysteine and the closing phenylalanine or tryptophan. Each record gives: D gene, J gene, V gene, clone size, CDR3 protein, CDR3 DNA. The D gene is left open where the match is weak. A clone size is listed for some rows: how often the clone was seen (once, few, many), or a class if it is expanded.

D gene: -
J gene: TRBJ2-2
V gene: TRBV12-3/TRBV12-4
clone size: many
CDR3 protein: CASSLAPNTGELFF
CDR3 DNA: TGTGCCAGCAGTTTAGCGCCGAACACCGGGGAGCTGTTTTTT

D gene: -
J gene: TRBJ2-2
V gene: TRBV5-5
clone size: many
CDR3 protein: CASSQGRPELFF
CDR3 DNA: TGTGCCAGCAGCCAAGGGCGCCCGGAGCTGTTTTTT

D gene: -
J gene: TRBJ1-2
V gene: TRBV7-2
clone size: many
CDR3 protein: CASSLGGELGYGYTF
CDR3 DNA: TGTGCCAGCAGCTTAGGGGGGGAACTAGGCTATGGCTACACCTTC

D gene: TRBD2
J gene: TRBJ2-1
V gene: TRBV20-1
clone size: many
CDR3 protein: CSASTSGTYNEQFF
CDR3 DNA: TGCAGTGCTAGTACTAGCGGTACCTACAATGAGCAGTTCTTC

D gene: -
J gene: TRBJ1-2
V gene: TRBV6-2/TRBV6-3
clone size: many
CDR3 protein: CASGRQPSGYGYTF
CDR3 DNA: TGTGCCAGCGGGCGGCAGCCAAGTGGCTATGGCTACACCTTC

D gene: -
J gene: TRBJ2-2
V gene: TRBV7-9
clone size: many
CDR3 protein: CASTPGRGTGELFF
CDR3 DNA: TGTGCCAGCACCCCAGGTCGAGGCACCGGGGAGCTGTTTTTT

D gene: TRBD1
J gene: TRBJ1-2
V gene: TRBV11-1
clone size: -
CDR3 protein: CASSSAGTVYGYTF
CDR3 DNA: TGTGCCAGCAGCTCCGCCGGGACAGTCTATGGCTACACCTTC

D gene: -
J gene: TRBJ1-5
V gene: TRBV6-5
clone size: many
CDR3 protein: CASRPTVNQPQHF
CDR3 DNA: TGTGCCAGCAGACCCACAGTGAATCAGCCCCAGCATTTT

D gene: TRBD1
J gene: TRBJ2-7
V gene: TRBV6-2/TRBV6-3
clone size: few
CDR3 protein: CASSYGTGGYEQYF
CDR3 DNA: TGTGCCAGCAGTTATGGGACAGGGGGCTACGAGCAGTACTTC

D gene: -
J gene: TRBJ1-6
V gene: TRBV12-3/TRBV12-4
clone size: many
CDR3 protein: CASSPGRGNSPLHF
CDR3 DNA: TGTGCCAGCAGTCCCGGGCGCGGTAATTCACCCCTCCACTTT

D gene: TRBD2
J gene: TRBJ2-3
V gene: TRBV5-1
clone size: many
CDR3 protein: CASSLSWTSRGEDTQYF
CDR3 DNA: TGCGCCAGCAGCTTATCCTGGACTAGCCGAGGGGAAGATACGCAGTATTTT

D gene: -
J gene: TRBJ1-5
V gene: TRBV20-1
clone size: many
CDR3 protein: CSARDWEASNQPQHF
CDR3 DNA: TGCAGTGCTAGAGATTGGGAAGCGAGCAATCAGCCCCAGCATTTT

D gene: -
J gene: TRBJ1-2
V gene: TRBV3-1
clone size: few
CDR3 protein: CASSQAAWQGRNYGYTF
CDR3 DNA: TGTGCCAGCAGCCAAGCCGCTTGGCAGGGGCGTAACTATGGCTACACCTTC

D gene: -
J gene: TRBJ2-1
V gene: TRBV6-5
clone size: many
CDR3 protein: CASSTWGSYNEQFF
CDR3 DNA: TGTGCCAGCAGTACGTGGGGTTCCTACAATGAGCAGTTCTTC

D gene: -
J gene: TRBJ2-7
V gene: TRBV12-3/TRBV12-4
clone size: many
CDR3 protein: CASSFDQGGEQYF
CDR3 DNA: TGTGCCAGCAGTTTCGACCAGGGAGGCGAGCAGTACTTC

D gene: -
J gene: TRBJ1-1
V gene: TRBV20-1
clone size: many
CDR3 protein: CSGKSQNTEAFF
CDR3 DNA: TGCAGTGGAAAGAGTCAGAACACTGAAGCTTTCTTT

D gene: TRBD1
J gene: TRBJ2-7
V gene: TRBV5-1
clone size: many
CDR3 protein: CASRGTGQRSYEQYF
CDR3 DNA: TGCGCCAGCAGGGGGACGGGACAGCGGTCCTACGAGCAGTACTTC

D gene: TRBD1
J gene: TRBJ1-5
V gene: TRBV19
clone size: many
CDR3 protein: CASRKGQGAINQPQHF
CDR3 DNA: TGTGCCAGTAGAAAGGGACAGGGGGCGATTAATCAGCCCCAGCATTTT

D gene: -
J gene: TRBJ2-7
V gene: TRBV30
clone size: -
CDR3 protein: CAWSPGVVGEQYF
CDR3 DNA: TGTGCCTGGAGTCCAGGGGTGGTAGGCGAGCAGTACTTC

D gene: TRBD2
J gene: TRBJ2-5
V gene: TRBV20-1
clone size: many
CDR3 protein: CSARGAGGPETQYF
CDR3 DNA: TGCAGTGCTAGAGGAGCGGGAGGGCCGGAGACCCAGTACTTC

D gene: -
J gene: TRBJ2-5
V gene: TRBV6-1
clone size: -
CDR3 protein: CASVQGFLASSQETQYF
CDR3 DNA: TGTGCCAGCGTCCAAGGCTTTCTGGCTAGCTCTCAAGAGACCCAGTACTTC

D gene: -
J gene: TRBJ2-7
V gene: TRBV12-3/TRBV12-4
clone size: many
CDR3 protein: CASRPPWGAVEQYF
CDR3 DNA: TGTGCCAGCAGGCCACCCTGGGGGGCCGTCGAGCAGTACTTC

D gene: -
J gene: TRBJ1-4
V gene: TRBV5-6
clone size: many
CDR3 protein: CASSLKQGRGEKLFF
CDR3 DNA: TGTGCCAGCAGCTTAAAACAGGGTCGCGGTGAAAAACTGTTTTTT

D gene: -
J gene: TRBJ1-6
V gene: TRBV20-1
clone size: many
CDR3 protein: CSAPSSRGLGNSPLHF
CDR3 DNA: TGCAGTGCTCCGAGTTCCAGGGGACTGGGTAATTCACCCCTCCACTTT

D gene: -
J gene: TRBJ1-2
V gene: TRBV7-8
clone size: -
CDR3 protein: CASSLDASGTKASF
CDR3 DNA: TGTGCCAGCAGCTTAGACGCTTCCGGGACAAAGGCCTCCTTC

D gene: -
J gene: TRBJ2-7
V gene: TRBV10-1
clone size: many
CDR3 protein: CASSETGSDYEQYF
CDR3 DNA: TGCGCCAGCAGTGAGACGGGTTCCGATTACGAGCAGTACTTC